This T cell receptor beta chain comes out of a study of control samples from healthy donors and cancer patients. CDR1 and CDR2 from the germline V gene are SGHAT and FQNNGV. CDR3 size: 13 residues. Between the trimmed V and J ends, which lost 3 bases and 1 base, there was a span of 1 base. The table came from immunoSEQ multiplex PCR; TCRdb's copy has only in-frame clones and leaves some out. The sample lists over 100,000 clones; roughly 92% were seen once. The chain couples TRBV11-2 to TRBJ1-6; no reliable D call. The sequence was obtained from a man aged 18 to 30 in good health. Source material: blood. The CDR3 loop reads CASSLSYNSPLHF. DNA of the CDR3: TGTGCCAGCAGCTTGTCCTATAATTCACCCCTCCACTTT.